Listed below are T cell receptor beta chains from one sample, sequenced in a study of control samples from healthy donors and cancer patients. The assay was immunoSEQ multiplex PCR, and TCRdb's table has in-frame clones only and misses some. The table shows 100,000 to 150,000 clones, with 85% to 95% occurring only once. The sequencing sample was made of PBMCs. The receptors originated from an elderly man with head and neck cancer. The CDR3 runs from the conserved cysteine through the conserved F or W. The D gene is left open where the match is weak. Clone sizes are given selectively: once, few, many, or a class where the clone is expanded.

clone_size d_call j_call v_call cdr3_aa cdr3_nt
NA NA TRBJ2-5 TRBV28 CASSRPQETQYF TGTGCCAGCAGTCGCCCCCAAGAGACCCAGTACTTC
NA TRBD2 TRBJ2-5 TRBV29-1 CSVGLAGVGETQYF TGCAGCGTCGGACTAGCGGGAGTTGGAGAGACCCAGTACTTC
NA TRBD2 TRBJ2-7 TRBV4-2 CASSQGQLAGGYEQYF TGTGCCAGCAGCCAAGGGCAACTAGCGGGGGGCTACGAGCAGTACTTC
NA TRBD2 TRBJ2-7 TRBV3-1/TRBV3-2 CASSQADFSGVAYEQYF TGTGCCAGCAGCCAAGCTGATTTTAGCGGGGTGGCGTACGAGCAGTACTTC
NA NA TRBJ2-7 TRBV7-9 CASSLGFPGLNYEQYF TGTGCCAGCAGCTTAGGTTTTCCTGGGCTCAACTACGAGCAGTACTTC
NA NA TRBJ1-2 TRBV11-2 CASSRTGTDYGYTF TGTGCCAGCAGCCGAACCGGGACGGACTATGGCTACACCTTC
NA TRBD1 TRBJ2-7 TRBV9 CASSVAGTGEQYF TGTGCCAGCAGCGTAGCAGGGACAGGTGAGCAGTACTTC
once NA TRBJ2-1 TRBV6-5 CASSYPRGDTYNEQFF TGTGCCAGCAGTTACCCCAGGGGAGACACCTACAATGAGCAGTTCTTC
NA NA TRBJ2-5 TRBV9 CASSVDQETQYF TGTGCCAGCAGCGTAGATCAGGAGACCCAGTACTTC
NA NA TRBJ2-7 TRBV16 CASSLSRLAYEQYF TGTGCCAGCAGCCTTTCCCGACTAGCCTACGAGCAGTACTTC
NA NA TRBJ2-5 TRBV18 CASSPPPISETQYF TGTGCCAGCTCACCACCCCCCATTAGCGAGACCCAGTACTTC
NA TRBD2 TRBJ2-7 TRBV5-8 CASTLAGKTSGSGNEQYF TGTGCCAGCACCCTGGCGGGTAAAACTAGCGGGAGTGGAAACGAGCAGTACTTC
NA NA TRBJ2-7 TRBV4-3 CASSQLSVANDEQYF TGCGCCAGCAGCCAATTGAGCGTAGCTAATGACGAGCAGTACTTC
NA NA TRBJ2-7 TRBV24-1 CATSDFRVNSYEQYF TGTGCCACCAGTGATTTCAGGGTCAACTCCTACGAGCAGTACTTC
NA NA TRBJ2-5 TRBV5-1 CASSLSETQYF TGCGCCAGCAGCTTATCAGAGACCCAGTACTTC
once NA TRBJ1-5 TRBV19 CASSIVGSNQPQHF TGTGCCAGTAGTATAGTAGGGTCCAATCAGCCCCAGCATTTT
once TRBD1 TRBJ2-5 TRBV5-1 CASSGQGGETQYF TGCGCCAGCAGCGGACAGGGTGGAGAGACCCAGTACTTC
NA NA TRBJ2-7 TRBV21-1 CASSKWSGTGVSSYEQYF TGTGCCAGCAGCAAATGGAGCGGGACAGGGGTAAGCTCCTACGAGCAGTACTTC
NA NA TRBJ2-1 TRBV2 CASKWDPYNEQFF TGTGCCAGCAAGTGGGATCCCTACAATGAGCAGTTCTTC
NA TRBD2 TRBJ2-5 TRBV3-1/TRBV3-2 CASSQVALAGETQYF TGTGCCAGCAGCCAAGTCGCACTAGCGGGGGAGACCCAGTACTTC
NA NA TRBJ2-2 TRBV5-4 CAGRGERVGELFF TGTGCCGGCAGGGGGGAGAGGGTCGGGGAGCTGTTTTTT
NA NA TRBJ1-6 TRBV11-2 CASSLSSGTNSPLHF TGTGCCAGCAGCTTAAGTAGCGGAACTAATTCACCCCTCCACTTT
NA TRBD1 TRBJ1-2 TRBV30 CAWSLTGGVYGYTF TGTGCCTGGAGCCTTACAGGGGGCGTCTATGGCTACACCTTC
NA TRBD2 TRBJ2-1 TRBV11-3 CASSARDGTSGSSYNEQFF TGTGCCAGCAGCGCACGCGATGGGACTAGCGGGAGCTCCTACAATGAGCAGTTCTTC
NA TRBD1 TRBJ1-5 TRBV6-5 CASRGQGINQPQHF TGTGCCAGCAGGGGACAGGGGATCAATCAGCCCCAGCATTTT
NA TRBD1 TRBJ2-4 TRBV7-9 CASSSGQGLNIQYF TGTGCCAGCAGCTCGGGACAGGGGTTGAACATTCAGTACTTC
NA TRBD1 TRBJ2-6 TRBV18 CASSPRTGGGSGANVLTF TGTGCCAGCTCACCACGGACAGGGGGTGGCTCTGGGGCCAACGTCCTGACTTTC
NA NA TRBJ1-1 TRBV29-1 CIGRQGSDTEAFF TGCATAGGACGCCAGGGGTCGGACACTGAAGCTTTCTTT
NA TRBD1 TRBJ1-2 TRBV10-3 CAISGGTGAFNYGYTF TGTGCCATCAGTGGGGGGACAGGGGCCTTTAACTATGGCTACACCTTC
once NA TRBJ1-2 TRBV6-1 CASSDPSRDPFNYGYTF TGTGCCAGCAGTGATCCGTCAAGGGACCCTTTTAACTATGGCTACACCTTC
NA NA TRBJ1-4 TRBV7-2 CASSLVAGRTNEKLFF TGTGCCAGCAGCTTAGTAGCGGGCAGAACTAATGAAAAACTGTTTTTT
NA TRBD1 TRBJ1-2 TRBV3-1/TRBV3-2 CASSQESDRGWLYGYTF TGTGCCAGCAGCCAAGAATCGGACAGGGGTTGGCTCTATGGCTACACCTTC
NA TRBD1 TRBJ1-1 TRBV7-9 CASSPQGAGAEAFF TGTGCCAGCAGCCCACAGGGGGCGGGGGCTGAAGCTTTCTTT
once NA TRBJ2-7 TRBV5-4 CASSFYLGTYEQYF TGTGCCAGCAGCTTTTACTTGGGAACCTACGAGCAGTACTTC
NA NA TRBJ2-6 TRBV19 CASKSGSGANVLTF TGTGCCAGTAAATCCGGCTCTGGGGCCAACGTCCTGACTTTC
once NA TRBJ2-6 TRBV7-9 CASSFNSGANVLTF TGTGCCAGCAGCTTCAACTCTGGGGCCAACGTCCTGACTTTC
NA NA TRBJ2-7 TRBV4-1 CASSQDERAQWNEQYF TGCGCCAGCAGCCAAGATGAACGGGCGCAGTGGAACGAGCAGTACTTC
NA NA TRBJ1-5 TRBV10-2 CASSQGTGQPQHF TGCGCCAGCTCCCAGGGAACCGGTCAGCCCCAGCATTTT
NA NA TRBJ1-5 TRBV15 CATSRDNQPQHF TGTGCCACCAGCAGAGACAATCAGCCCCAGCATTTT
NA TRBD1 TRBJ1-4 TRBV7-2 CASTPGQGYGTNEKLFF TGTGCCAGCACCCCGGGACAGGGTTATGGAACTAATGAAAAACTGTTTTTT
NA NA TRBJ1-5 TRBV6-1 CASSDRGGNQPQHF TGTGCCAGCAGTGATCGAGGGGGGAATCAGCCCCAGCATTTT
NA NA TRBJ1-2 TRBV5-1 CASSLDRGYGYTF TGCGCCAGCAGCTTGGATAGGGGGTATGGCTACACCTTC
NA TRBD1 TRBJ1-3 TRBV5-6 CASSLLRQGQSGNTIYF TGTGCCAGCAGCCTACTCAGACAGGGCCAATCTGGAAACACCATATATTTT
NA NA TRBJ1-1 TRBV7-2 CASSLSQNTEAFF TGTGCCAGCAGCTTAAGTCAGAACACTGAAGCTTTCTTT
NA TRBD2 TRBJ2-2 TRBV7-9 CASSSGLAGPSSGELFF TGTGCCAGCAGCTCGGGACTAGCGGGGCCCTCAAGCGGGGAGCTGTTTTTT
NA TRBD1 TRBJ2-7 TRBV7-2 CASSLGTYGQGAYEQYF TGTGCCAGCAGCTTAGGAACTTATGGACAGGGGGCTTACGAGCAGTACTTC
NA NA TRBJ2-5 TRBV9 CASSVEGGQDQQYF TGTGCCAGCAGCGTAGAGGGGGGCCAGGACCAACAGTACTTC
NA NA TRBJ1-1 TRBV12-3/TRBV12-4 CASSLREGAFF TGTGCCAGCAGTCTCCGGGAGGGAGCTTTCTTT
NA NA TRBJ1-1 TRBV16 CASSQWELSNTEAFF TGTGCCAGCAGCCAGTGGGAGTTATCGAACACTGAAGCTTTCTTT
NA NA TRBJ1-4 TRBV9 CASSVDPGGEKLFF TGTGCCAGCAGCGTAGACCCGGGGGGAGAAAAACTGTTTTTT
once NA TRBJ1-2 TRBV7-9 CASSLGGPYYGYTF TGTGCCAGCAGCTTGGGGGGCCCTTACTATGGCTACACCTTC
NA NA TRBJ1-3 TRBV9 CASSVDPGDPGNTIYF TGTGCCAGCAGCGTAGACCCAGGGGACCCTGGAAACACCATATATTTT
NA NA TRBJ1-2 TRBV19 CASRDRRKGYGYTF TGTGCCAGTAGAGACAGGAGGAAAGGCTATGGCTACACCTTC
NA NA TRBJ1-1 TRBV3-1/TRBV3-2 CASSQLFSNTEAFF TGTGCCAGCAGCCAATTATTCAGTAACACTGAAGCTTTCTTT
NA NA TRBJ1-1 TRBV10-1 CASSESMGTNTEAFF TGCGCCAGCAGTGAGTCGATGGGGACGAACACTGAAGCTTTCTTT
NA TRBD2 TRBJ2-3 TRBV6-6 CATTFAGGAPDTQYF TGTGCCACAACGTTCGCGGGGGGGGCCCCAGATACGCAGTATTTT
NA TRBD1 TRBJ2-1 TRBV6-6 CASSSPGTVGNEQFF TGTGCCAGCAGTTCACCCGGGACAGTAGGCAATGAGCAGTTCTTC
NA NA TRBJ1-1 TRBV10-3 CAISEVDTEAFF TGTGCCATCAGTGAGGTGGACACTGAAGCTTTCTTT
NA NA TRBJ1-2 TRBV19 CASSDTGIYGYTF TGTGCCAGTAGTGACACAGGGATCTATGGCTACACCTTC
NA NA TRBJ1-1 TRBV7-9 CASSLADWTENTEAFF TGTGCCAGCAGCTTAGCGGATTGGACAGAGAACACTGAAGCTTTCTTT